The clone carrying this T cell receptor beta chain was recorded at least ten times. No antigen is known for it. This specimen belongs to a study of neurological immune-mediated disorders. Findings and limits, study-wide: Private repertoires in all groups were suggested by the absence of shared CDR3 amino acid sequences among expanded clones across subjects. The level of TCR clonal expansion was highest in patients with HTLV-1-associated myelopathy and lowest in multiple sclerosis, where it fell below the level seen in healthy controls.

The study used blood bank volunteers in Maryland, USA, as healthy controls. PBMCs stored at -80 C, numbering 2 million, were the origin of the unsorted libraries. From the 5' RACE reads, TCRdb called clonotypes with MiXCR, one entry per CDR3 protein. Seen here are roughly 50,000 distinct CDR3 sequences, roughly 17% observed once, and the top ten hold more than 3.5%. The sequence was collected from a man aged 55 to 70 in good health. The sample comprised PBMCs.

In nucleotides, the CDR3 is TGCGCCAGCAGCCCTCGTTTCAGCGGCGCGGGCACCGGGGAGCTGTTTTTT. Protein sequence: CASSPRFSGAGTGELFF. The chain is built from TRBV5-1 and TRBJ2-2, with a tentative D call TRBD2 (5 bases). Trimming left V 4 bases short and J 4 bases short, with 20 bases between. This CDR3 spans 17 amino acids. Germline-derived CDR1 and CDR2 are SGHRS and YFSETQ.